The clone carrying this TCR beta chain was observed a handful of times. Germline V lookup: CDR1 MGHRA, CDR2 YSYEKL. This CDR3 spans 15 amino acids. V lost 4 bases to trimming and J lost 4 bases, with 14 bases between them. The data derive from a study of blood T cell repertoires in COVID-19. At the level of the study: T cells, B-cell-depleted T cells, or PBMCs provided the cDNA or gDNA that served as material.

Authors' analysis steps: By means of reference gene primer amplification, nucleated cell counts were estimated. Data came from immunoSEQ multiplex PCR; TCRdb stores just in-frame clones and leaves some out. For V, J and clone size, that table is used; D and trimming come from the DNA. This table holds about 39,000 clones, approximately 90% found once. The sequenced sample consisted of peripheral blood. This sequence was found in a human donor in a cohort sampled during active COVID-19. V usage is TRBV4-1 and J usage is TRBJ1-5; tentatively, D is TRBD1 (6 bases). Written as DNA, the CDR3 is TGCGCCAGCAGCCTGGACAGATCCCGTAATCAGCCCCAGCATTTT. Encoded protein: CASSLDRSRNQPQHF.